Shown below are 14 T cell receptor beta chains from a single sample sequenced in a study of blood T cell repertoires in COVID-19 (dated by TCRdb to the early 2020s). Libraries came from the immunoSEQ multiplex PCR assay. Entries here come from immuneACCESS through TCRdb and include only in-frame sequences with V and J called. Some clones fail to appear in such tables; in the studies checked, an unresolved V gene covers under half of the shortfall, and the cause of the remainder is unknown. The sample profile shows about 380,000 clones; approximately 80% of them were found once. The top ten hold about 1.2% of the sample. The sample was peripheral blood. The receptors shown here come from a human donor with acute or convalescent COVID-19. The donor label of this sample is uncertain.

Written as DNA, the CDR3 is TGTGCCAGCAGTTTAGCTGGGAGGGGGGGGTCTCGGAATGAGCAGTTCTTC. Its protein product is CASSLAGRGGSRNEQFF. The chain combines TRBV27 with TRBJ2-1; a weak D match, TRBD2 (7 bases). Germline lookup yields CDR1 MNHEY and CDR2 SMNVEV (reference sequence). Trimming cost V 2 bases and J 7 bases, with 21 bases left between them. The length of the CDR3 is 17 residues.

The genes are TRBV18 and TRBJ1-3; D is ambiguous. The V end lost 3 bases, the J end lost 8 bases, and 17 bases lay between the germline ends. This CDR3 has 15 residues. Germline CDR1 reads KGHSH; CDR2 reads LQKENI. CDR3 amino acids: CASSPGGDGIDTIYF. The CDR3 nucleotides are TGTGCCAGCTCACCTGGCGGGGATGGAATAGACACCATATATTTT.

The chain links TRBV28 to TRBJ1-5, with D unclear. The length of the CDR3 is 13 residues. The germline V gene has CDR1 MDHEN and CDR2 SYDVKM. V was shortened by 3 bases and J by 4 bases, with 7 bases between the two germline ends. In nucleotides, the CDR3 is TGTGCCAGCAGTTTGGCCCTTAATCAGCCCCAGCATTTT. This gives the protein CASSLALNQPQHF.

The chain recombines TRBV19 with TRBJ2-1; the D gene is possibly TRBD1 (7 bases). With 3 bases removed from V and 5 bases from J, the gap between germline ends came to 14 bases. The germline V gene encodes CDR1 LNHDA and CDR2 SQIVND (reference sequence). The CDR3 has 15 residues. The CDR3 nucleotides are TGTGCCAGTAGTATTTCAGGGGGGAGCCACAATGAGCAGTTCTTC. This gives the protein CASSISGGSHNEQFF.

The V and J genes are TRBV28 and TRBJ1-3; 9 bases agree with TRBD1. The CDR3 length is 14 residues. Germline trimming cut 7 bases from V and 2 bases from J; bases unmatched to any gene: 3. Germline V CDR1 and CDR2: MDHEN, SYDVKM. This CDR3 reads CASKTGGAGNTIYF. As DNA, the CDR3 is TGTGCCAGCAAGACAGGGGGTGCTGGAAACACCATATATTTT.

This chain links TRBV2 with TRBJ2-3; D is possibly TRBD1 (6 bases). V was pared by 4 bases and J by 0 bases, with 11 bases between. The CDR3 runs 15 residues. Per germline, CDR1 SNHLY and CDR2 FYNNEI. The CDR3 sequence: CASSGAGVSTDTQYF. CDR3 nucleotides: TGTGCCAGCAGTGGGGCAGGGGTAAGCACAGATACGCAGTATTTT.

This rearrangement joins TRBV28 to TRBJ2-7, with TRBD1 identical over 7 bases. After removal of 6 bases from V and 5 bases from J, the junction contained 10 bases not matched to a gene. Looked up from germline, CDR1 is MDHEN and CDR2 is SYDVKM. The CDR3 is 14 amino acids. CDR3 amino acids: CASSAQGWIDEQYF. CDR3 coding DNA: TGTGCCAGCAGCGCACAGGGGTGGATCGACGAGCAGTACTTC. The entire variable domain, with the rest obtained from reference TRBV28 and TRBJ2-7, is as follows: DVKVTQSSRYLVKRTGEKVFLECVQDMDHENMFWYRQDPGLGLRLIYFSYDVKMKEKGDIPEGYSVSREKKERFSLILESASTNQTSMYLCASSAQGWIDEQYFGPGTRLTVT.

J is TRBJ2-1 and V is TRBV27, with TRBD2 matching 10 bases. In germline, CDR1 is MNHEY, CDR2 SMNVEV (reference sequence). With V trimmed by 4 bases and J by 6 bases, 6 bases remained unmatched. The CDR3 has 15 residues. The CDR3 nucleotides read TGTGCCAGCAGTTCACTAGCGGGACTAATCAATGAGCAGTTCTTC. This translates into CASSSLAGLINEQFF.

Only a few counts were recorded for this clone. V is TRBV29-1 and J is TRBJ1-2, with a weak D call TRBD1 (6 bases). CDR3 length: 12 amino acids. Per germline, CDR1 SQVTM and CDR2 ANQGSEA. V was shortened by 7 bases and J by 4 bases, with 13 bases between the two germline ends. The chain's CDR3 is CSGGGGVYGYTF. Written as DNA, the CDR3 is TGCAGCGGGGGCGGGGGCGTCTATGGCTACACCTTC.

This chain joins TRBV3-1 (or the pseudogene TRBV3-2) and TRBJ2-1, with D hard to call. CDR1 is LGHDT and CDR2 is YNNKEL in the germline V gene (reference sequence). The V end was cut by 4 bases, the J end by 13 bases, with 11 bases between. The CDR3 has 11 residues. Here the CDR3 DNA reads TGTGCCAGCAGCCGTAGCTGGTTTCAGTTCTTC. Its protein product is CASSRSWFQFF.

J is TRBJ1-2 and V is TRBV5-6; D is perhaps TRBD1 (5 bases). CDR1 and CDR2 from the germline V gene are SGHDT and YYEEEE. Trimming removed 0 bases from V and 8 bases from J, with 11 bases in between. The CDR3 has 13 amino acids. The CDR3: CASSLAQGGGYTF. The CDR3 bases are TGTGCCAGCAGCTTGGCCCAGGGAGGAGGCTACACCTTC.

About this clone itself: This specimen includes other DNA sequences encoding the same CDR3. V gene TRBV7-9 combines with J gene TRBJ1-3, with D tentatively TRBD1 (6 bases). Germline V gene lookup returns CDR1 SEHNR and CDR2 FQNEAQ (reference sequence). With 1 base removed from V and 4 bases from J, the gap between germline ends came to 11 bases. This CDR3 has 15 residues. The CDR3 region has the DNA TGTGCCAGCAGCTTAGTGGGGGCGTCAGGAAACACCATATATTTT. This sequence encodes CASSLVGASGNTIYF.

V usage is TRBV18 and J usage is TRBJ1-2; weak D call: TRBD1 (5 bases). Trimming pared 3 bases from V and 0 bases from J, leaving 8 bases between. This CDR3 contains 14 residues. From germline, CDR1 is KGHSH and CDR2 LQKENI. The CDR3 DNA sequence: TGTGCCAGCTCACCGGACACGACTAACTATGGCTACACCTTC. Residues: CASSPDTTNYGYTF. Drawing the rest from reference TRBV18 and TRBJ1-2, the complete variable domain is NAGVMQNPRHLVRRRGQEARLRCSPMKGHSHVYWYRQLPEEGLKFMVYLQKENIIDESGMPKERFSAEFPKEGPSILRIQQVVRGDSAAYFCASSPDTTNYGYTFGSGTRLTVV.

The V call is TRBV10-3, the J call TRBJ2-1; TRBD2 aligns across 7 bases. J gave up 10 bases and V 3 bases, and 3 bases lay outside the gene matches. Germline loops: CDR1 ENHRY, CDR2 SYGVKD. The CDR3 spans 12 residues. Here the CDR3 DNA reads TGTGCCATCAGTGAACGGGGGGAAGAGCAGTTCTTC. This codes for CAISERGEEQFF.